The sequence of this T cell receptor beta chain was determined in a study of neoadjuvant anti-PD-1 for oral cavity cancer. Measured with immunoSEQ multiplex PCR; TCRdb has only the in-frame clones, and not every one. The sample records 65,000 to 95,000 clones, about four fifths being singletons. CDR3 length: 12 amino acids. The trim removed 5 bases at V and 8 bases at J, leaving 4 bases unmatched. The V gene's germline CDR1 is MDHEN and CDR2 SYDVKM. This sequence joins TRBV28 and TRBJ1-2; 8 bases fit TRBD1. The sequence derives from a person between 40 and 85 years old with oral cavity squamous cell carcinoma. The material sequenced was PBMCs, taken before nivolumab (anti-PD-1) treatment. The DNA for the CDR3 is TGTGCCAGCAGTGTCCCAGGGGGCGGCTACACCTTC. Protein: CASSVPGGGYTF.